These T cell receptor beta chains were read from a single sample in a study of T cells after yellow fever vaccination. Using its own MiXCR run on the 5' RACE reads, TCRdb lists one record per CDR3 protein. The sample has a few hundred thousand distinct CDR3 sequences, 17% seen once. The source was PBMCs, collected 5 to 6 days after the first yellow fever vaccination. These receptors all come from a man aged 18 to 29 who received the YFV17D yellow fever vaccine. Each CDR3 is given with its conserved first and last residue. Fields, in order: J gene, V gene, clone size, CDR3 protein. Size values are once, few and many counts, or a class for expanded clones, and some rows have none.

>TRBJ1-1|TRBV5-4|NA
CASRFSGGQAFF
>TRBJ2-3|TRBV5-1|NA
CASSARTGEDTQYF
>TRBJ1-6|TRBV29-1|few
CSVDRAGYRNSPLHF
>TRBJ2-3|TRBV6-1|NA
CASLIRDPSTDTQYF
>TRBJ2-2|TRBV6-5|NA
CASSYSRMSGELFF
>TRBJ2-2|TRBV4-3|few
CASSQEGKGNTGELFF
>TRBJ1-2|TRBV18|NA
CASSPAGAQGGYTF
>TRBJ2-1|TRBV20-1|NA
CSASRGIGYNEQFF
>TRBJ2-1|TRBV5-1|many
CASSSRGTGSEQFF
>TRBJ2-7|TRBV7-9|NA
CASSPAGGGEQYF
>TRBJ2-1|TRBV5-1|NA
CASSFPNSAGQYYSYNEQFF
>TRBJ2-1|TRBV11-1|NA
CASSGISGTSGVLGSYNEQFF
>TRBJ2-1|TRBV7-3|few
CASSRDQGQGAYNEQFF
>TRBJ1-1|TRBV20-1|NA
CSARMPGRMNTEAFF
>TRBJ2-5|TRBV7-2|few
CASSLGTAPQETQYF
>TRBJ1-1|TRBV12-3/TRBV12-4|few
CASISGTGNTEAFF
>TRBJ1-5|TRBV7-2|few
CASSLDGAGGGRAQHF
>TRBJ1-2|TRBV20-1|many
CSASPGRTNYGYTF
>TRBJ2-3|TRBV12-3/TRBV12-4|NA
CASSRRLADTDTQYF
>TRBJ1-1|TRBV29-1|NA
CSVILVGEAFF
>TRBJ2-1|TRBV28|few
CASSLALRDVGNEQFF
>TRBJ2-3|TRBV29-1|few
CSVEVNRGLTDTQYF
>TRBJ1-2|TRBV3-1|NA
CASSQGTHDYGYTF
>TRBJ1-3|TRBV9|NA
CASSVDQTSGSTIYF
>TRBJ1-2|TRBV7-2|NA
CASSLATAFGYTF
>TRBJ2-3|TRBV10-3|many
CAISELGGSTDTQYF
>TRBJ2-1|TRBV16|NA
CASSQKLDTRIYNEQFF
>TRBJ2-7|TRBV5-8|few
CASSITPGPHEQYF
>TRBJ2-3|TRBV20-1|few
CSAIHPTGTDTQYF
>TRBJ2-3|TRBV5-5|few
CASSLVGGMDTQYF
>TRBJ1-1|TRBV27|NA
CASSSTGQPAEAFF
>TRBJ2-1|TRBV23-1|few
CASSSGVKYNEQFF
>TRBJ1-2|TRBV2|NA
CASIFGREVSHYTF
>TRBJ1-2|TRBV5-5|NA
CASSGQGGINYGYTF
>TRBJ1-4|TRBV18|NA
CASSPSIQGFGTNEKLFF